The T cell receptor (beta chain) under discussion was sequenced for a study of blood T cell repertoires in COVID-19. Authors' analysis steps: Reference gene primer amplification in the assay estimated nucleated cell counts. Profiling relied on immunoSEQ multiplex PCR, and the TCRdb table lists in-frame clones only, not all of them. V and J calls and clone size are given by that table; D and trimming were obtained from the DNA. Of some 99,000 clones listed, around 90% are singletons. Germline lookup yields CDR1 MDHEN and CDR2 SYDVKM. CDR3 length equals 17 residues. The germline V and J ends were trimmed by 7 bases and 1 base, with 22 bases remaining between them.

The V call is TRBV28, the J call TRBJ1-2; tentative D call: TRBD1 (5 bases). The sample comprised peripheral blood. This receptor was obtained from a human donor in a cohort sampled during active COVID-19. Written as DNA, the CDR3 is TGTGCCAGCAAAGGGTCCCGCATACGGGGGAATAACTATGGCTACACCTTC. It yields the protein CASKGSRIRGNNYGYTF.